This paragraph reports one T cell receptor (beta chain). Its target is not known. Trimming removed 5 bases from V and 4 bases from J; junction bases left unmatched: 4. In germline, CDR1 is MDHEN, CDR2 SYDVKM. The CDR3 extends over 14 amino acids. The data belong to a study of T cells in localized non-small cell lung cancer. Study-level points and caveats: Of the tissues analyzed, uninvolved adjacent lung showed maximal T cell clonality, greater than tumor.

Libraries were prepared by immunoSEQ multiplex PCR; TCRdb keeps only in-frame clonotypes and omits some of them. The sample shows approximately 64,000 clones, roughly nine tenths of them seen only once. The starting material was peripheral blood, obtained before any cancer treatment. V and J are TRBV28 and TRBJ2-2; 7 bases match TRBD2. This clonotype was obtained from a woman aged 40-75 years with stage I lung adenocarcinoma. For the CDR3, the DNA is TGTGCCAGCAGTCCCCCGGGGGGCACCGGGGAGCTGTTTTTT. This gives the protein CASSPPGGTGELFF.